Presented here are 31 T cell receptor beta chains from one specimen sequenced in a study of CD8+ T cells in alopecia areata (dated by TCRdb to the late 2010s). Per the publication, the time point label means: baseline before oral tofacitinib. Libraries were constructed by the immunoSEQ multiplex PCR assay. For TCR sequencing, RNA was extracted from every sample and reverse transcribed into cDNA to serve as template. Here the immuneACCESS table is served through TCRdb, limited to in-frame sequences with V and J called. Missing clones are a known gap in these copies; in checked studies unresolved V genes cover under half, and the rest lacks a known reason. The sample table holds over 150,000 clones, of which over 50% were seen once. The top ten clones comprise approximately 14% of the sample. The specimen comprised CD4+ T cells sorted from blood, sampled at week 0. These receptors came from a human donor with alopecia areata.

The CDR3 coding sequence is TGTGCCAGCAGTAGGCTGCAGGGACTCAATCAGCCCCAGCATTTT. Its protein is CASSRLQGLNQPQHF. The J gene is TRBJ1-5, the V gene TRBV2, with TRBD1 as a possible D gene (5 bases). The CDR3 totals 15 residues. Germline CDR1 is SNHLY and CDR2 is FYNNEI. With 5 bases removed from V and 3 bases from J, the gap between germline ends came to 14 bases.

In its sample, this clone was seen a few times. The J gene is TRBJ1-4, the V gene TRBV9, with TRBD1 matching over 7 bases. The CDR3 runs to 16 residues. Germline V gene lookup returns CDR1 SGDLS and CDR2 YYNGEE. The junction had 9 bases not matched to a gene; V was cut back by 4 bases and J by 3 bases. The CDR3 region is CASSPRGTAANEKLFF. CDR3 in DNA: TGTGCCAGCAGCCCACGCGGGACAGCTGCTAATGAAAAACTGTTTTTT.

This clone was recorded a few times. The CDR3 reads CASSLRRQTEAFF. In nucleotides, the CDR3 is TGTGCCAGCAGCTTAAGAAGGCAGACAGAAGCTTTCTTT. The genes are TRBV7-2 and TRBJ1-1; D is unclear. The germline V gene encodes CDR1 SGHTA and CDR2 FQGNSA. Between the trimmed V and J ends, which lost 2 bases and 8 bases, there was a span of 12 bases. The CDR3 sequence is 13 residues long.

J is TRBJ2-5 and V is TRBV7-9, with D possibly TRBD1 on 6 matching bases. The CDR3 consists of 15 residues. From germline, CDR1 is SEHNR and CDR2 FQNEAQ (reference sequence). With 5 bases removed from V and 5 bases from J, the gap between germline ends came to 18 bases. The CDR3 DNA reads TGTGCCAGCAGCACAATCACAGGGACGGGGGAGACCCAGTACTTC. This encodes CASSTITGTGETQYF.

The J gene is TRBJ2-5, the V gene TRBV6-5, with 8 bases fitting TRBD2. V was clipped by 11 bases and J by 0 bases; unmatched bases: 5. CDR1 is MNHEY, CDR2 SVGAGI, per germline. CDR3 length: 13 residues. The CDR3: CASTGGYQETQYF. The CDR3 DNA reads as TGTGCCTCTACGGGAGGGTACCAAGAGACCCAGTACTTC.

The chain carries TRBV30 and TRBJ1-5, with 11 nucleotides matching TRBD1. Per germline, CDR1 GTSNPN and CDR2 SVGIG (reference sequence). This CDR3 comprises 16 residues. J gave up 6 bases and V 0 bases, and 7 bases lay outside the gene matches. CDR3 nucleotide sequence: TGTGCCTGGAGTGTACCCTGGGACAGGGGGGGTCAGCCCCAGCATTTT. It yields the protein CAWSVPWDRGGQPQHF. The full variable domain, with the rest looked up from reference TRBV30 and TRBJ1-5, is SQTIHQWPATLVQPVGSPLSLECTVEGTSNPNLYWYRQAAGRGLQLLFYSVGIGQISSEVPQNLSASRPQDRQFILSSKKLLLSDSGFYLCAWSVPWDRGGQPQHFGDGTRLSIL.

This rearrangement joins TRBV23-1 to TRBJ2-1; 7 bases align to TRBD2. TRBV23-1 is flagged as an ORF with uncertain function. The CDR3 sequence is 15 residues long. Losses at the gene ends were 3 bases for V and 3 bases for J; bases not matched to a gene: 5. Here the CDR3 reads CASSQRGSNYNEQFF. The CDR3 coding sequence is TGCGCCAGCAGTCAGCGGGGGAGCAACTACAATGAGCAGTTCTTC.

The J gene is TRBJ2-3, the V gene TRBV15, with 12 positions matching TRBD2. V lost 4 bases, J lost 0 bases, and 2 bases stayed unmatched. CDR1 LNHNV and CDR2 YYDKDF come from the germline V gene (reference sequence). The CDR3 contains 16 residues. The CDR3 sequence is CATSIGTSGSTDTQYF. CDR3 sequence (DNA): TGTGCCACCAGCATAGGGACTAGCGGGAGCACAGATACGCAGTATTTT.

J is TRBJ1-1 and V is TRBV11-2; possibly TRBD1 for D (5 bases). The CDR3 is made up of 17 amino acids. Germline CDR1 SGHAT, CDR2 FQNNGV. V was trimmed by 3 bases and J by 4 bases, leaving 21 bases between them. DNA for the CDR3: TGTGCCAGCAGCTTCTCTTCAGCCGGGGGTTTTCGCACTGAAGCTTTCTTT. Translating it yields CASSFSSAGGFRTEAFF. Full variable domain (missing parts from reference TRBV11-2 and TRBJ1-1): EAGVAQSPRYKIIEKRQSVAFWCNPISGHATLYWYQQILGQGPKLLIQFQNNGVVDDSQLPKDRFSAERLKGVDSTLKIQPAKLEDSAVYLCASSFSSAGGFRTEAFFGQGTRLTVV.

This sequence joins TRBV6-1 and TRBJ1-2; 8 nucleotides agree with TRBD1. CDR3 size: 14 residues. CDR1 and CDR2 (germline): MNHNS, SASEGT. The ends lost 7 bases at V and 3 bases at J; junction bases unmatched: 7. Here the CDR3 reads CASNPTGADYGYTF. CDR3 bases: TGTGCCAGCAATCCGACAGGGGCCGACTATGGCTACACCTTC.

The V gene is TRBV9, the J gene TRBJ2-5; D might be TRBD1 (6 bases). Per the germline V gene, CDR1 is SGDLS and CDR2 is YYNGEE. This CDR3 spans 17 amino acids. With 3 bases removed from V and 5 bases from J, the gap between germline ends came to 23 bases. CDR3 DNA: TGTGCCAGCAGCGCAGGGGACCGCCCGCAGGGGTTGGAGACCCAGTACTTC. Translated: CASSAGDRPQGLETQYF.

The genes are TRBV5-1 and TRBJ2-3, with a tentative D call TRBD2 (6 bases). CDR3 size: 14 residues. Deletions cut 3 bases from V and 0 bases from J, with 8 bases between. CDR1 is SGHRS, CDR2 YFSETQ, per germline. CDR3: CASSSGESTDTQYF. In DNA form, the CDR3 reads TGCGCCAGCAGCTCGGGGGAAAGCACAGATACGCAGTATTTT.

This sequence joins TRBV30 and TRBJ1-6; D possibly corresponds to TRBD1 (5 bases). CDR1 is GTSNPN and CDR2 is SVGIG in the germline V gene (reference sequence). The CDR3 is made up of 15 amino acids. V was trimmed by 1 base and J by 7 bases, leaving 14 bases between them. The CDR3: CAWSARGGNNSPLHF. The CDR3 DNA follows: TGTGCCTGGAGTGCTCGCGGGGGTAACAATTCACCCCTCCACTTT.

This clone was observed a single time. The chain recombines TRBV27 with TRBJ1-5, with D possibly TRBD1 on 6 matching bases. Looked up from germline, CDR1 is MNHEY and CDR2 is SMNVEV (reference sequence). CDR3 size: 14 residues. The V end was cut by 5 bases, the J end by 7 bases, with 15 bases between. The CDR3 nucleotides read TGTGCCAGCAGTGTAACAGGGCTAGGGCAGCCCCAGCATTTT. It yields the protein CASSVTGLGQPQHF.

The J gene is TRBJ2-7, the V gene TRBV29-1; a weak D match, TRBD1 (6 bases). Germline V lookup: CDR1 SQVTM, CDR2 ANQGSEA. The V and J ends lost 3 bases and 4 bases respectively, with 10 bases between them. The CDR3 is made up of 12 amino acids. CDR3 sequence reads: CSVEETGYEQYF. CDR3 nucleotide sequence: TGCAGCGTTGAGGAAACAGGGTACGAGCAGTACTTC.

The chain couples TRBV7-9 to TRBJ2-5; 7 bases are shared with TRBD1. CDR3 length: 15 residues. CDR1 is SEHNR and CDR2 is FQNEAQ in the germline V gene (reference sequence). J lost 2 bases, V lost 1 base, and 4 bases had no gene match. The CDR3 coding sequence is TGTGCCAGCAGCTTAGGTCCGGGACAGCAAGAGACCCAGTACTTC. As protein: CASSLGPGQQETQYF.

This chain joins TRBV30 and TRBJ2-5; maybe TRBD2 (6 bases). The CDR3 totals 12 residues. Germline V lookup: CDR1 GTSNPN, CDR2 SVGIG (reference sequence). Trimming pared 4 bases from V and 7 bases from J, leaving 13 bases between. The CDR3 is CAWTPAGGTQYF. CDR3 DNA sequence: TGTGCCTGGACGCCAGCGGGTGGGACCCAGTACTTC.

This clone was counted a single time. The rearrangement links TRBV4-1 to TRBJ2-4, with TRBD1 matching over 10 bases. With V trimmed by 4 bases and J by 11 bases, 23 bases remained unmatched. Germline CDR1 and CDR2: MGHRA and YSYEKL. The CDR3 contains 19 residues. CDR3 loop: CASSPTTSTGTGDLFVQYF. The CDR3 nucleotides are TGCGCCAGCAGCCCTACCACCTCAACCGGGACAGGGGACTTATTCGTTCAGTACTTC.

This clone was counted only a few times. V is TRBV27 and J is TRBJ2-7, with TRBD1 matching over 7 bases. CDR3 length equals 12 residues. The germline V gene encodes CDR1 MNHEY and CDR2 SMNVEV (reference sequence). The V segment lost 7 bases and the J segment 6 bases; nucleotides outside the gene matches: 6. The CDR3 sequence is CASNQTGTEQYF. The DNA of the CDR3 is TGTGCCAGCAATCAGACAGGGACCGAGCAGTACTTC.

The chain has TRBV4-1 and TRBJ1-2; no reliable D call. CDR1 is MGHRA and CDR2 is YSYEKL in the germline V gene. V gave up 1 base and J gave up 8 bases, with 11 bases separating them. CDR3 length equals 13 residues. CDR3: CASSQVGPRGYTF. In nucleotides, the CDR3 is TGCGCCAGCAGCCAAGTCGGCCCGAGGGGCTACACCTTC.

This clone was detected only a few times. The chain uses TRBV7-9 and TRBJ1-2; the D is unclear. Per the germline V gene, CDR1 is SEHNR and CDR2 is FQNEAQ (reference sequence). V was trimmed by 4 bases and J by 8 bases, leaving 11 bases between them. This CDR3 contains 12 residues. CDR3 amino acids: CASSSDVGGYTF. The CDR3 DNA follows: TGTGCCAGCAGCTCGGACGTTGGGGGCTACACCTTC. Full variable domain (missing parts from reference TRBV7-9 and TRBJ1-2): DTGVSQNPRHKITKRGQNVTFRCDPISEHNRLYWYRQTLGQGPEFLTYFQNEAQLEKSRLLSDRFSAERPKGSFSTLEIQRTEQGDSAMYLCASSSDVGGYTFGSGTRLTVV.

This clone was observed a handful of times. The genes are TRBV6-5 and TRBJ2-3; the D gene is possibly TRBD2 (5 bases). The length of the CDR3 is 14 residues. V was trimmed by 2 bases and J by 1 base, leaving 7 bases between them. CDR1 MNHEY and CDR2 SVGAGI come from the germline V gene. The CDR3 sequence: CASSYVGGTDTQYF. CDR3 nucleotides: TGTGCCAGCAGTTACGTGGGAGGCACAGATACGCAGTATTTT.

The chain couples TRBV28 to TRBJ1-1, with 7 bases lining up with TRBD1. The CDR3 length is 13 residues. The J segment lost 0 bases and the V segment lost 10 bases, leaving 5 bases of the junction unmatched. The germline CDR1 and CDR2 sequences are MDHEN and SYDVKM. The CDR3, as DNA: TGTGCCACAAGGGGACAGCTGAACACTGAAGCTTTCTTT. Protein sequence: CATRGQLNTEAFF.

The V and J genes are TRBV7-2 and TRBJ2-7; 8 positions agree with TRBD2. Germline CDR1 reads SGHTA; CDR2 reads FQGNSA. This CDR3 has 15 amino acids. Trimming removed 4 bases from V and 2 bases from J; junction bases left unmatched: 7. CDR3 bases: TGTGCCAGCAGCTCAGGACTAGCTCCTACCTACGAGCAGTACTTC. This gives the protein CASSSGLAPTYEQYF.

The CDR3 DNA follows: TGCAGCGTTGACAATAGCGGGGGGGCAGGTGAGCAGTTCTTC. It translates to CSVDNSGGAGEQFF. V and J are TRBV29-1 and TRBJ2-1, with TRBD2 matching 11 bases. The V gene's germline CDR1 is SQVTM and CDR2 ANQGSEA. J was trimmed by 9 bases and V by 3 bases; bases with no gene match: 7. The CDR3 is made up of 14 amino acids.

The chain couples TRBV10-2 to TRBJ2-6; weak D call: TRBD1 (6 bases). CDR1 WSHSY and CDR2 SAAADI come from the germline V gene. V shed 4 bases and J shed 0 bases, with 10 bases lying between them. This CDR3 has 16 residues. The CDR3 spells CASSGRTVSGANVLTF. As DNA, the CDR3 is TGCGCCAGCAGTGGGCGGACAGTCTCTGGGGCCAACGTCCTGACTTTC.

The V and J genes are TRBV13 and TRBJ1-5, with 9 positions matching TRBD1. The germline gives CDR1 PRHDT, CDR2 FYEKMQ (reference sequence). V dropped 0 bases and J dropped 6; count of bases not matched to a gene: 6. The CDR3 length is 16 residues. As DNA, the CDR3 is TGTGCCAGCAGCTTAGGGGGACAGGGATTGGGTCAGCCCCAGCATTTT. Translation: CASSLGGQGLGQPQHF.

The V call is TRBV5-6, the J call TRBJ2-7; TRBD2 agrees at 7 bases. CDR3 size: 13 residues. In germline, CDR1 is SGHDT, CDR2 YYEEEE. The V and J ends lost 4 bases and 9 bases, in that order; junction bases with no gene match: 10. The CDR3 region is CASSISGVYAQYF. The DNA of the CDR3 is TGTGCCAGCAGCATCAGCGGGGTTTATGCGCAGTACTTC.

In its sample, this clone was seen once. The junction shows a germline mismatch at one end, possibly a read error. The CDR3 sequence is CACRGAGEQFF. The CDR3 DNA reads TGTGCCTGCAGGGGGGCGGGTGAGCAGTTCTTC. The rearrangement joins TRBV7-8 to TRBJ2-1, with a possible D match to TRBD1 (7 bases). The CDR3 contains 11 residues. Germline CDR1 reads SGHVS; CDR2 reads FQNEAQ.

The V call is TRBV7-2, the J call TRBJ2-7, with 8 nucleotides matching TRBD1. CDR1 and CDR2 (germline): SGHTA, FQGNSA. The CDR3 is 16 amino acids. Trimming at V came to 3 bases and at J to 0 bases, leaving 7 bases not matched to a gene. The CDR3 spells CASSFGQGAFSYEQYF. In DNA form, the CDR3 reads TGTGCCAGCAGCTTTGGACAGGGCGCCTTCTCCTACGAGCAGTACTTC.

V gene TRBV30 combines with J gene TRBJ1-2; 8 nucleotides line up with TRBD1. Germline CDR1 reads GTSNPN; CDR2 reads SVGIG (reference sequence). The J segment lost 3 bases and the V segment lost 0 bases, leaving 3 bases of the junction unmatched. This CDR3 contains 14 residues. CDR3 in amino acids: CAWSVHRGDYGYTF. The CDR3 nucleotides are TGTGCCTGGAGTGTACACAGGGGGGACTATGGCTACACCTTC.